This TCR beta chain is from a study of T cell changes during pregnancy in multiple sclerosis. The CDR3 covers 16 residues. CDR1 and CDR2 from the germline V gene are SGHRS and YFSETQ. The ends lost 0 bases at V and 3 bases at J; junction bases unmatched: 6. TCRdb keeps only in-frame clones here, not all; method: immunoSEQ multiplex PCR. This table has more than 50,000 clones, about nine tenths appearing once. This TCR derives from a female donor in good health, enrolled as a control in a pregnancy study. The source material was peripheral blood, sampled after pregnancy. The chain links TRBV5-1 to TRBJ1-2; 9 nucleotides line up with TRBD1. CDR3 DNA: TGCGCCAGCAGCTTGGGGGACAGGGATCTTTACTATGGCTACACCTTC. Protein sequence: CASSLGDRDLYYGYTF.